The clone carrying this T cell receptor (beta chain) has only a few counts. Its antigen is not known. The sample holds other DNA sequences that translate to the same CDR3. CD45RO negativity and positive selection for CCR7 defined naive CD8 cells, a population that excluded terminally differentiated effector memory CD45RA+ cells. Donors were healthy HIV-negative adults without recently reported acute infections or vaccinations. The study drew all its donors from Caucasian adults living in Nashville, Tennessee. Trimming took 1 base from V and 4 from J, leaving 10 bases between them. Germline-derived CDR1 and CDR2 are SGHAT and FQNNGV. The CDR3 has 14 residues. Libraries were prepared by immunoSEQ multiplex PCR; TCRdb keeps only in-frame clonotypes and omits some of them. The top ten clones hold more than 1.5% of a sample with millions of clones, about 93% of them seen once. This sample was taken from a study of shared clonotypes between healthy human individuals.

Study results and caveats: Generally, naive subsets came out with larger estimated richness than memory subsets. Sequencing depth was predicted to influence how clonotypes are shared among donors.

The source of this sequence is a man between 18 and 29 years old in good health. Some clones in this sample may be carry-over from other donors' samples. The rearrangement uses TRBV11-2 and TRBJ1-2; D not resolved. The source material was naive CD8+ T cells from PBMCs. CDR3 sequence (DNA): TGTGCCAGCAGCTTAGGCCGGGGAGGCTATGGCTACACCTTC. Translated: CASSLGRGGYGYTF.